Below, one TCR beta chain is given with its context. This CDR3 is 15 amino acids long. Between the trimmed V and J ends, which lost 7 bases and 6 bases, there was a span of 21 bases. The germline V gene encodes CDR1 LNHDA and CDR2 SQIVND (reference sequence). The entry originates in a study of blood T cell repertoires in COVID-19. Overall study context: Sites across the United States, Italy and Spain contributed samples from acute and convalescent COVID-19. Sources were T cells, B-cell-depleted T cells, or PBMCs; the material itself was cDNA or gDNA.

TCRdb keeps only in-frame clones here, not all; method: immunoSEQ multiplex PCR. The table includes fewer than 15,000 clones, approximately 90% detected once. Sequenced input: peripheral blood. The clonotype originates from a human donor in a cohort sampled during active COVID-19. This chain uses TRBV19 with TRBJ1-1, with a tentative D call TRBD1 (6 bases). CDR3 nucleotides: TGTGCCAGTACCCCTAGGGGGGGTCTTCGACCTGAAGCTTTCTTT. It is translated as CASTPRGGLRPEAFF.